One TCR beta chain is described in this entry. As yet, its antigen is unknown. Individual cDNA molecules in this library carried unique molecular identifiers. TCRdb fed the RACE reads into MiXCR, producing one record per CDR3 protein. The sample includes approximately 77,000 distinct CDR3 sequences, 12% to 15% of them seen just once. Noted time point: pre-sensitization, week 0. The sample's treatment: therapeutic diphenylcyclopropenone sensitization with weekly scalp DPC. From germline, CDR1 is SEHNR and CDR2 FQNEAQ (reference sequence). CDR3 length: 13 residues. The ends were cut back, 5 bases at V and 5 bases at J, with 12 bases in the middle. The source of the sample is a study of human T cells and chemical hapten exposure. About the study: Across samples, TCR yields varied, mostly owing to small differences in pooled library volumes.

General study findings and limits: PT1 expanded TCR numbers tracked positively with patch test score.

Sequences were derived from whole blood, sampled in connection with sensitization to the hapten diphenylcyclopropenone (DPC). The chain links TRBV7-9 to TRBJ2-5; D not resolved. The TCR was taken from a woman aged 45 to 65 with alopecia areata. Some clones in this sample may be carry-over from other donors' samples. The CDR3 region has the DNA TGTGCCAGCAGCCCCCAGGTAGAGGAGACCCAGTACTTC. Translated: CASSPQVEETQYF.